These 21 T cell receptor beta chains were all obtained from the same sample, sequenced in a study of blood T cell repertoires in COVID-19 (dated by TCRdb to the early 2020s). Libraries were built with the immunoSEQ multiplex PCR assay. TCRdb's version of the immuneACCESS table is confined to in-frame rearrangements and falls short of the full clone set. An unresolved V gene accounts for under half of the shortfall where checked; the remainder is of unknown origin. This sample comprises about 140,000 clones, 84% of them detected only once. The ten largest clonotypes hold less than 9% of the sample. Sequenced sample: peripheral blood. Every receptor here comes from a man aged 30 to 39 with COVID-19, enrolled during active disease.

The chain has TRBV7-8 and TRBJ2-5; D gene ambiguous. This CDR3 is built from 14 residues. The V end was cut by 5 bases, the J end by 5 bases, with 15 bases between. The germline V gene has CDR1 SGHVS and CDR2 FQNEAQ. The CDR3 sequence is CASSARPVMETQYF. CDR3 nucleotides: TGTGCCAGCAGCGCTAGGCCGGTTATGGAGACCCAGTACTTC.

The rearrangement links TRBV6-1 to TRBJ1-5; D not certain. The CDR3 sequence is 13 residues long. V dropped 1 base and J dropped 4 bases, with 5 bases sitting between them. Germline CDR1 reads MNHNS; CDR2 reads SASEGT. Here the CDR3 reads CASSEGVNQPQHF. The CDR3 coding sequence is TGTGCCAGCAGTGAAGGAGTTAATCAGCCCCAGCATTTT.

The V call is TRBV28, the J call TRBJ1-5; unclear D gene. The V and J ends lost 4 bases and 13 bases respectively, with 8 bases between them. Germline values: CDR1 MDHEN, CDR2 SYDVKM. The CDR3 length is 10 residues. CDR3 nucleotides: TGTGCCAGCAGTTCCCCTAGTCAGCATTTT. Amino acid sequence: CASSSPSQHF.

The V and J genes are TRBV6-6 and TRBJ2-3, with unresolved D. The germline CDR1 and CDR2 sequences are MNHNY and SVGAGI (reference sequence). V lost 0 bases, J lost 3 bases, and 7 bases lay in between. The CDR3 is 14 amino acids. The CDR3 region has the DNA TGTGCCAGCAGTTACTCCCCAAAAACAGATACGCAGTATTTT. This codes for CASSYSPKTDTQYF.

This chain joins TRBV4-2 and TRBJ2-3; no clear D gene. Trimming pared 0 bases from V and 6 bases from J, leaving 10 bases between. The CDR3 loop spans 14 amino acids. Germline values: CDR1 LGHNA, CDR2 YNFKEQ. CDR3 region: CASSQERRSDTQYF. The DNA for the CDR3 is TGTGCCAGCAGCCAAGAAAGGCGGTCGGATACGCAGTATTTT.

The J gene is TRBJ2-2, the V gene TRBV4-2; perhaps TRBD2 as D (5 bases). Germline assignment: CDR1 LGHNA and CDR2 YNFKEQ. CDR3 length: 15 residues. Trimming shortened V by 4 bases and J by 3 bases, and 12 bases separated the two germline ends. The CDR3 bases are TGTGCCAGCAGCCTCAACGCGGGCGACACCGGGGAGCTGTTTTTT. This translates into CASSLNAGDTGELFF.

The CDR3 DNA reads as TGTGCCATCAGGCAGGGAGGAGCGACTAATGAAAAACTGTTTTTT. Encoded protein: CAIRQGGATNEKLFF. The genes are TRBV10-3 and TRBJ1-4, with D possibly matching TRBD1 (5 bases). The CDR3 totals 15 residues. Germline CDR1 reads ENHRY; CDR2 reads SYGVKD. The V end lost 6 bases, the J end lost 2 bases, and 13 bases lay between the germline ends.

The gene calls are TRBV27 and TRBJ2-7, with TRBD2 matching 7 bases. Trimming removed 6 bases from V and 0 bases from J; junction bases left unmatched: 11. CDR1 is MNHEY and CDR2 is SMNVEV in the germline V gene (reference sequence). The CDR3 sequence is 16 residues long. The CDR3 DNA is TGTGCCAGCAGGGGAGGGCCTAGCGGCGTCTCCTACGAGCAGTACTTC. Its translation is CASRGGPSGVSYEQYF.

The rearrangement uses TRBV19 and TRBJ1-5; 7 bases fit TRBD1. Germline CDR1 LNHDA, CDR2 SQIVND (reference sequence). Germline trimming cut 9 bases from V and 3 bases from J; bases unmatched to any gene: 8. The CDR3 totals 14 residues. For the CDR3, the DNA is TGTGCCAGCAACCGGGACAGAGACAATCAGCCCCAGCATTTT. It is translated as CASNRDRDNQPQHF.

The chain is built from TRBV7-9 and TRBJ2-7, with D hard to call. The CDR3 runs to 13 residues. CDR1 is SEHNR, CDR2 FQNEAQ, per germline (reference sequence). Between the trimmed V and J ends, which lost 5 bases and 3 bases, there was a span of 11 bases. The DNA for the CDR3 is TGTGCCAGCAGCCCTGAAAGCCTCTACGAGCAGTACTTC. Translated: CASSPESLYEQYF.

The chain links TRBV6-5 to TRBJ1-3; D is unresolved. Germline V gene data show CDR1 as MNHEY and CDR2 as SVGAGI. This CDR3 contains 16 residues. V lost 2 bases and J lost 1, with 12 bases in between. For the CDR3, the DNA is TGTGCCAGCAGTTACGGGGAGGAGTATTCTGGAAACACCATATATTTT. This codes for CASSYGEEYSGNTIYF.

The sample holds a few counts of this clone. The chain is built from TRBV28 and TRBJ1-6; D is perhaps TRBD1 (6 bases). Germline CDR1 is MDHEN and CDR2 is SYDVKM. The germline V and J ends were trimmed by 6 bases and 7 bases, with 13 bases remaining between them. The length of the CDR3 is 14 residues. The CDR3 DNA is TGTGCCAGCAGACAACAGGGCTCGAATTCACCCCTCCACTTT. Protein sequence: CASRQQGSNSPLHF.

The chain employs TRBV10-1 and TRBJ1-3, with 9 bases matching TRBD1. J lost 2 bases, V lost 7 bases, and 6 bases had no gene match. Germline V gene sequence: CDR1 WNHNN, CDR2 SYGVQD (reference sequence). The CDR3 covers 15 residues. This CDR3 is CASTPGQGPGNTIYF. The CDR3 DNA is TGCGCCAGCACCCCGGGACAGGGTCCTGGAAACACCATATATTTT.

The V gene is TRBV12-3 or TRBV12-4, the J gene TRBJ1-5; no clear D gene. Trimming pared 1 base from V and 4 bases from J, leaving 5 bases between. This CDR3 is 13 amino acids long. DNA for the CDR3: TGTGCCAGCAGTTTAGTCAGTAATCAGCCCCAGCATTTT. As protein: CASSLVSNQPQHF.

The chain has TRBV24-1 and TRBJ2-1, with 7 bases fitting TRBD2. The V and J ends lost 3 bases and 1 base, in that order; junction bases with no gene match: 2. The CDR3 is made up of 15 amino acids. Germline V lookup: CDR1 KGHDR, CDR2 SFDVKD. CDR3 sequence (DNA): TGTGCCACCAGTGATCCCGGGGGGTCCTACAATGAGCAGTTCTTC. Its translation: CATSDPGGSYNEQFF.

The chain employs TRBV5-4 and TRBJ2-7, with D perhaps matching TRBD2 (7 bases). The germline V gene encodes CDR1 SGHNT and CDR2 YYREEE (reference sequence). The CDR3 has 19 amino acids. The V and J ends lost 2 bases and 4 bases respectively, with 28 bases between them. CDR3 region: CASSFFGGAERDPPYEQYF. The CDR3 DNA follows: TGTGCCAGCAGCTTTTTTGGGGGCGCCGAGCGGGACCCCCCATACGAGCAGTACTTC.

The J gene is TRBJ2-3, the V gene TRBV10-2, with D possibly being TRBD2 (6 bases). Germline loops: CDR1 WSHSY, CDR2 SAAADI. This CDR3 region has 12 residues. Trimming removed 8 bases from V and 8 bases from J, with 14 bases in between. CDR3 in DNA: TGCGCCAGCGGGGGAGGCGAGGGTACGCAGTATTTT. Translating it yields CASGGGEGTQYF.

This chain uses TRBV7-9 with TRBJ1-2; possible D gene TRBD1, 5 bases. Trimming took off 1 base at V and 8 bases at J, with 14 bases between the two ends. Germline assignment: CDR1 SEHNR and CDR2 FQNEAQ (reference sequence). This CDR3 has 14 residues. CDR3 in DNA: TGTGCCAGCAGCTTAGGCAGGGCAAGGGAAGGCTACACCTTC. This codes for CASSLGRAREGYTF.

The rearrangement joins TRBV29-1 to TRBJ1-1; D is uncertain. In germline, CDR1 is SQVTM, CDR2 ANQGSEA. V was trimmed by 4 bases and J by 2 bases, leaving 2 bases between them. The CDR3 consists of 10 residues. CDR3 loop: CSVANTEAFF. As DNA, the CDR3 is TGCAGCGTTGCAAACACTGAAGCTTTCTTT.

For the CDR3, the DNA is TGTGCCAGCTCACCACGGGTTAGCGGGAGACTTGATACGCAGTATTTT. It is translated as CASSPRVSGRLDTQYF. The genes are TRBV18 and TRBJ2-3; 9 nucleotides agree with TRBD2. Germline values: CDR1 KGHSH, CDR2 LQKENI. Trimming cost V 1 base and J 6 bases; bases outside gene matches: 8. CDR3 length: 16 amino acids.

The rearrangement joins TRBV5-1 to TRBJ2-7; 12 bases match TRBD2. The CDR3 has 18 residues. The germline V gene has CDR1 SGHRS and CDR2 YFSETQ. V shed 2 bases, J shed 0 bases, and the junction held 9 bases outside the gene matches. The CDR3 region is CASSFVPSGRAISYEQYF. The CDR3 DNA sequence: TGCGCCAGCAGCTTCGTCCCTAGCGGGAGGGCCATCTCCTACGAGCAGTACTTC. Supplemented by reference TRBV5-1 and TRBJ2-7, the full variable domain reads KAGVTQTPRYLIKTRGQQVTLSCSPISGHRSVSWYQQTPGQGLQFLFEYFSETQRNKGNFPGRFSGRQFSNSRSEMNVSTLELGDSALYLCASSFVPSGRAISYEQYFGPGTRLTVT.